Listed here are 17 T cell receptor beta chains from one sample, sequenced in a study of early T cells in non-severe SARS-CoV-2 infection. TCRdb re-analysed the 5' RACE reads in MiXCR, keeping a single row per CDR3 protein. This sample carries fewer than 60,000 distinct CDR3 sequences, about an eighth of them seen once, and the ten largest clones take around 9.1%. The sample consisted of whole blood. All receptors come from an adult who was a healthcare worker with PCR-confirmed SARS-CoV-2 infection or an uninfected control (not recorded which).

In nucleotides, the CDR3 is TGTGCCAGCAGTTTCGGCAGGGTGGGAGAGACCCAGTACTTC. Amino acid sequence: CASSFGRVGETQYF. The J gene is TRBJ2-5, the V gene TRBV6-6; a possible D gene is TRBD1 (5 bases). CDR3 length: 14 amino acids. Germline loops: CDR1 MNHNY, CDR2 SVGAGI (reference sequence). Deletions cut 4 bases from V and 4 bases from J, with 13 bases between.

This chain joins TRBV6-1 and TRBJ2-5; D is unresolved. CDR1 and CDR2 (germline): MNHNS, SASEGT. The length of the CDR3 is 15 residues. Trimming pared 5 bases from V and 0 bases from J, leaving 13 bases between. In DNA, the CDR3 is TGTGCCAGCAGTATCGATCCCAGGTACCAAGAGACCCAGTACTTC. Its protein is CASSIDPRYQETQYF.

J is TRBJ2-5 and V is TRBV6-2 or TRBV6-3; no firm D call. Trimming removed 7 bases at V and 1 base at J, with 13 bases between. This CDR3 has 14 residues. CDR1 MNHEY and CDR2 SVGEGT come from the germline V gene. In DNA, the CDR3 is TGTGCCAGCATTAATGCGGTGGGCCAAGAGACCCAGTACTTC. Protein product: CASINAVGQETQYF.

The table lists this clonotype with many counts. This rearrangement joins TRBV5-5 to TRBJ1-5; perhaps TRBD1 as D (5 bases). Trimming took 4 bases from V and 5 from J, leaving 7 bases between them. The germline gives CDR1 SGHKS, CDR2 YYEKEE (reference sequence). The CDR3 totals 12 residues. The DNA of the CDR3 is TGTGCCAGCAGCAGAGGGGATCAGCCCCAGCATTTT. It is translated as CASSRGDQPQHF.

In its sample, this clonotype was seen many times. V usage is TRBV5-4 and J usage is TRBJ2-1, with 7 bases fitting TRBD2. J was trimmed by 15 bases and V by 4 bases; bases with no gene match: 10. The germline V gene encodes CDR1 SGHNT and CDR2 YYREEE (reference sequence). The CDR3 runs 12 residues. Here the CDR3 reads CASSQREGSTFF. In nucleotides, the CDR3 is TGTGCCAGCAGCCAGAGGGAGGGATCAACGTTCTTC. Full variable domain (outside the CDR3, taken from reference TRBV5-4 and TRBJ2-1): ETGVTQSPTHLIKTRGQQVTLRCSSQSGHNTVSWYQQALGQGPQFIFQYYREEENGRGNFPPRFSGLQFPNYSSELNVNALELDDSALYLCASSQREGSTFFGPGTRLTVL.

A few counts support this clonotype. This sequence joins TRBV2 and TRBJ2-1; 8 bases fit TRBD1. The length of the CDR3 is 15 residues. Trimming took 4 bases from V and 0 from J; bases not matched to a gene: 2. Germline loops: CDR1 SNHLY, CDR2 FYNNEI. CDR3 DNA: TGTGCCAGCAGTGTAACAGGGGGCTCCTACAATGAGCAGTTCTTC. This encodes CASSVTGGSYNEQFF.

This clonotype was seen repeatedly, ten times or more. The gene calls are TRBV7-2 and TRBJ2-5, with 9 bases that match TRBD2. Unmatched junction bases numbered 7, after V lost 10 bases and J lost 1 base. The CDR3 covers 14 residues. Germline assignment: CDR1 SGHTA and CDR2 FQGNSA. This CDR3 is CATSPSGAQETQYF. The CDR3 nucleotides are TGTGCCACCAGTCCTAGCGGGGCCCAAGAGACCCAGTACTTC.

This clonotype has only a few counts. V and J are TRBV27 and TRBJ2-6; D is unresolved. V lost 5 bases, J lost 1 base, and 9 bases lay in between. The CDR3 runs to 15 residues. In germline, CDR1 is MNHEY, CDR2 SMNVEV (reference sequence). The CDR3 DNA reads as TGTGCCAGCAGTAAGATAGGTTCTGGGGCCAACGTCCTGACTTTC. Translated: CASSKIGSGANVLTF.

CDR3 residues: CSVESRVGNTEAFF. The DNA for the CDR3 is TGCAGCGTAGAAAGCAGGGTCGGGAACACTGAAGCTTTCTTT. The J gene is TRBJ1-1, the V gene TRBV29-1, with TRBD1 as a possible D gene (5 bases). The length of the CDR3 is 14 residues. The V end was cut by 6 bases, the J end by 1 base, with 15 bases between. Germline V CDR1 and CDR2: SQVTM, ANQGSEA.

This clonotype was observed a handful of times. This chain uses TRBV20-1 with TRBJ2-7, with TRBD2 matching 10 bases. V was clipped by 0 bases and J by 4 bases; unmatched bases: 3. Germline assignment: CDR1 DFQATT and CDR2 SNEGSKA (reference sequence). CDR3 length: 14 amino acids. In DNA form, the CDR3 reads TGCAGTGCTAGAGACAGAGCGGGAGGGTACGAGCAGTACTTC. Its translation: CSARDRAGGYEQYF.

This clonotype was picked up a small number of times. This sequence joins TRBV19 and TRBJ2-1; TRBD1 is a possible D gene (6 bases). This CDR3 spans 15 amino acids. From germline, CDR1 is LNHDA and CDR2 SQIVND (reference sequence). V shed 5 bases and J shed 0 bases, with 11 bases lying between them. CDR3 DNA sequence: TGTGCCAGTAGTCTCCAGGGGATCTCCTACAATGAGCAGTTCTTC. Encoded protein: CASSLQGISYNEQFF.

This chain joins TRBV10-3 and TRBJ2-7; TRBD2 agrees at 11 bases. The CDR3 spans 14 residues. CDR1 ENHRY and CDR2 SYGVKD come from the germline V gene. V shed 6 bases and J 2 bases; nucleotides not matched to a gene: 3. CDR3 loop: CAIRASGGTYEQYF. DNA for the CDR3: TGTGCCATCAGGGCTAGCGGGGGGACCTACGAGCAGTACTTC.

The chain combines TRBV5-1 with TRBJ2-1; 8 bases align to TRBD2. CDR1 and CDR2 from the germline V gene are SGHRS and YFSETQ. V lost 0 bases and J lost 13; bases outside the gene matches: 12. This CDR3 is 15 amino acids long. The CDR3 spells CASSLGSSGPGEQFF. For the CDR3, the DNA is TGCGCCAGCAGCTTGGGGTCTAGCGGGCCGGGGGAACAGTTCTTC.

There are many counts of this clonotype. V gene TRBV19 combines with J gene TRBJ2-1; TRBD2 matches at 8 bases. The ends lost 10 bases at V and 7 bases at J; junction bases unmatched: 9. The CDR3 spans 13 residues. Looked up from germline, CDR1 is LNHDA and CDR2 is SQIVND (reference sequence). The CDR3 bases are TGTGCCACTACGGCGGGGGGCCGGAATGAGCAGTTCTTC. Translated: CATTAGGRNEQFF.

The rearrangement links TRBV19 to TRBJ1-2; D is ambiguous. V lost 5 bases and J 9 bases, leaving 28 bases between the germline ends. CDR3 length: 17 residues. CDR1 is LNHDA, CDR2 SQIVND, per germline (reference sequence). Here the CDR3 reads CASSPTSGNYASSSYTF. Written as DNA, the CDR3 is TGTGCCAGTAGTCCCACTTCCGGAAACTACGCTTCTAGTAGCTACACCTTC.

This clonotype appeared many times. V is TRBV12-3 or TRBV12-4 and J is TRBJ2-3; tentative D call: TRBD1 (6 bases). The CDR3 loop spans 16 amino acids. V was trimmed by 4 bases and J by 2 bases, leaving 16 bases between them. This chain's CDR3 is CASSSYSGVNTDTQYF. CDR3 DNA sequence: TGTGCCAGCAGTTCCTATTCAGGGGTGAACACAGATACGCAGTATTTT.

This clonotype showed up many times. The V and J genes are TRBV12-3 or TRBV12-4 and TRBJ1-2; D unresolved. The CDR3 spans 14 residues. Trimming cost V 1 base and J 6 bases, with 12 bases left between them. The CDR3 bases are TGTGCCAGCAGTTTAGGTGCGGCTGGTAATGGCTACACCTTC. It codes for CASSLGAAGNGYTF.